This T cell receptor beta chain was captured in a study of blood T cell repertoires in COVID-19. Sequenced by immunoSEQ multiplex PCR; TCRdb stores in-frame clones only, minus some. The profile shows 110,000 or so clones, roughly 85% of them singletons. CDR1 is LNHDA and CDR2 is SQIVND in the germline V gene (reference sequence). V lost 5 bases and J lost 8; bases outside the gene matches: 14. There are 15 residues in the CDR3. The specimen was peripheral blood. This rearrangement joins TRBV19 to TRBJ1-2, with 7 positions matching TRBD1. This clonotype was sampled from a man aged 35 to 55 with acute or convalescent COVID-19. CDR3 nucleotides: TGTGCCAGTAGTGTAACAGGGGAAAGAAGTTGGGGCTACACCTTC. Encoded protein: CASSVTGERSWGYTF.